The source of this TCR beta chain is a study of OX40 agonist ivuxolimab in advanced cancers. Overall study: Patients got intravenous ivuxolimab at 0.01 to 10 mg/kg every 2 weeks. Three individuals attained partial responses, comprising one hepatocellular carcinoma case and two cutaneous melanoma cases.

This CDR3 is 13 amino acids long. V was trimmed by 3 bases and J by 7 bases, leaving 10 bases between them. Germline CDR1 ENHRY, CDR2 SYGVKD. Autoimmune disease history or systemic immunosuppression led to patients being barred. Blood sampling was done at baseline, cycle 4 day 1, and cycle 7 day 1. The table came from immunoSEQ multiplex PCR; TCRdb's copy has only in-frame clones and leaves some out. The data show about 110,000 clones, approximately 89% seen once. The V call is TRBV10-3, the J call TRBJ2-1; weak D call: TRBD2 (5 bases). The source was CD4+ or CD8+ T cells sorted from blood, collected in a trial of the OX40 agonist ivuxolimab. The TCR originated in an adult with an advanced solid tumor such as melanoma, head and neck, liver or kidney cancer. Here the CDR3 DNA reads TGTGCCATCAGTGAATACGGGAAGAATGAGCAGTTCTTC. Its translation is CAISEYGKNEQFF.